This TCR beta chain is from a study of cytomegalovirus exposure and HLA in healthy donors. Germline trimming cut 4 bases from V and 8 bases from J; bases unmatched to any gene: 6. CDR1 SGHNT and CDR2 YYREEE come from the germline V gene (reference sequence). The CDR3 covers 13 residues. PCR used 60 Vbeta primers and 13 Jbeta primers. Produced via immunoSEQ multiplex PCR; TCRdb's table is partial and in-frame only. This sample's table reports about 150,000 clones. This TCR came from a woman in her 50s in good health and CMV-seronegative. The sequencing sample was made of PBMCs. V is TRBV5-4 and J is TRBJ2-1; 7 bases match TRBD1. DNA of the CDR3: TGTGCCAGCAGCATGACAGGGCGGCATGAGCAGTTCTTC. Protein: CASSMTGRHEQFF.